This TCR beta chain emerged from a study of blood T cells in healthy people across ages. Study-level results: Researchers deemed the diversity estimates from one million T cells underestimates.

Concerning this clonotype: Its antigen remains unknown.

A sample-barcoded 5' primer and a J-beta primer mix were used in a second PCR of roughly 6 to 11 cycles. TCRdb analysed the 5' RACE reads with MiXCR anew, one entry per CDR3 protein. The profile covers roughly 1.9 million distinct CDR3 sequences, with roughly two fifths appearing a single time and about 21% taken by the ten largest. Trimming shortened V by 1 base and J by 7 bases, and 9 bases separated the two germline ends. The CDR3 has 13 residues. The germline CDR1 and CDR2 sequences are SGHRS and YFSETQ. V usage is TRBV5-1 and J usage is TRBJ1-5; no definite D call. Source material: blood. The sequence was obtained from a human donor in good health. DNA for the CDR3: TGCGCCAGCAGCTTGAATGTGGAACAGCCCCAGCATTTT. Its translation: CASSLNVEQPQHF. Based on the CDR3 plus reference TRBV5-1 and TRBJ1-5, the full variable domain is KAGVTQTPRYLIKTRGQQVTLSCSPISGHRSVSWYQQTPGQGLQFLFEYFSETQRNKGNFPGRFSGRQFSNSRSEMNVSTLELGDSALYLCASSLNVEQPQHFGDGTRLSIL.